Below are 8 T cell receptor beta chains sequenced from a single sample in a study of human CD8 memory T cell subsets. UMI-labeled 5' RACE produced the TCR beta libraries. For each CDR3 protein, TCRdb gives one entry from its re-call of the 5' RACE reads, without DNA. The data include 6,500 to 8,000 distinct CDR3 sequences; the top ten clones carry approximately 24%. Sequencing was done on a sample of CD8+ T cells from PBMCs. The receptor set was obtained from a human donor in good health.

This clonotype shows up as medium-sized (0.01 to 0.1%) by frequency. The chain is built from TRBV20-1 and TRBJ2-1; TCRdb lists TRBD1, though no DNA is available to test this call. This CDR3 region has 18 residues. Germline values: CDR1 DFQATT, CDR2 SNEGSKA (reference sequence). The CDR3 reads CSARVQGRSVESYNEQFF.

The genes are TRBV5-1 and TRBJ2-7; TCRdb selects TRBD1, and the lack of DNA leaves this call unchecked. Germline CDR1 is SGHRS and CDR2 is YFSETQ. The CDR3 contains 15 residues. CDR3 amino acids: CASSPVPTGTREQYF.

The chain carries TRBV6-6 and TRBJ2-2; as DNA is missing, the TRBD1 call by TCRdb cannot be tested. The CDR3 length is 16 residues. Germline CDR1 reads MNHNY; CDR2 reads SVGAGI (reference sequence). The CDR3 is CASRPWDGLNTGELFF.

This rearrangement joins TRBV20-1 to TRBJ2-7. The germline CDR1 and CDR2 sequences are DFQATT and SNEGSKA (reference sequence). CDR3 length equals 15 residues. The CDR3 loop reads CSARDLDGSSYEQYF.

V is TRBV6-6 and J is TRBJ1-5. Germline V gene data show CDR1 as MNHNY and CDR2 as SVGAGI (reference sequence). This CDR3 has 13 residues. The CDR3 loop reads CASTLQGNQPQHF.

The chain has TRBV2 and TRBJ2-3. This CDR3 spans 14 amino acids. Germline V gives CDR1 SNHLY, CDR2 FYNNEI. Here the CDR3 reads CASSDIQIGDTQYF.

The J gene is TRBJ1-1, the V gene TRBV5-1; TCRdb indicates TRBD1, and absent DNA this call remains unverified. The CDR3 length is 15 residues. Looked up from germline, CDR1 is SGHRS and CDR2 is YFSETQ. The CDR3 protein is CASSPSPGAASEAFF.

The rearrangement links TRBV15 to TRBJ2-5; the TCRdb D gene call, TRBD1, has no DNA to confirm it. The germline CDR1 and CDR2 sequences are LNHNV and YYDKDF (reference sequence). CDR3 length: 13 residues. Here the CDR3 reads CATSTRADGTQYF.